The entry that follows covers one T cell receptor beta chain sequence. These data belong to a study of T-cell reconstitution after alpha-beta-depleted transplantation in children. Germline CDR1 is MDHEN and CDR2 is SYDVKM. V was trimmed by 10 bases and J by 4 bases, leaving 13 bases between them. This CDR3 is 12 amino acids long. Unique molecular identifiers were incorporated when the TCRbeta library was constructed. TCRdb analysed the PCR reads with MiXCR anew, one entry per CDR3 protein. The table includes hundreds of thousands of distinct CDR3 sequences, roughly 33% detected once. The clonotype originates from a human donor who donated a stem cell graft to a child with aplastic anemia. The J gene is TRBJ2-5, the V gene TRBV28; D might be TRBD2 (6 bases). This specimen consisted of PBMCs from the stem cell graft donor, obtained from the stem cell graft. CDR3 loop: CAISDGGETQYF. The CDR3 nucleotides are TGTGCCATTTCTGACGGGGGAGAGACCCAGTACTTC.